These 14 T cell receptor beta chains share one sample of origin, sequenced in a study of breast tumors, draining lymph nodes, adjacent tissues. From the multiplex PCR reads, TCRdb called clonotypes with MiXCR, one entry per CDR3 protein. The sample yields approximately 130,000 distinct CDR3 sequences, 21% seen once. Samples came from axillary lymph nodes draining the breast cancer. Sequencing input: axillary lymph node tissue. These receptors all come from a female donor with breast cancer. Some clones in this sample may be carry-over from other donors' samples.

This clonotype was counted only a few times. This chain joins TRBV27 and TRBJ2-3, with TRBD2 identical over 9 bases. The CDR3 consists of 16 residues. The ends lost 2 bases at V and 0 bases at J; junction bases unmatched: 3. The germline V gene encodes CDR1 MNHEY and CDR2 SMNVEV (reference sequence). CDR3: CASSLAGGPSTDTQYF. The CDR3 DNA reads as TGTGCCAGCAGTTTAGCGGGAGGGCCGAGCACAGATACGCAGTATTTT.

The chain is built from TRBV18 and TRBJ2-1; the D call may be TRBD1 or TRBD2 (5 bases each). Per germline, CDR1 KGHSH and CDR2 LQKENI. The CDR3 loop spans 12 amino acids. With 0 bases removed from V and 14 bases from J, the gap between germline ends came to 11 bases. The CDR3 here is CASSPPVGAKFF. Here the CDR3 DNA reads TGTGCCAGCTCACCACCGGTCGGGGCAAAGTTCTTC.

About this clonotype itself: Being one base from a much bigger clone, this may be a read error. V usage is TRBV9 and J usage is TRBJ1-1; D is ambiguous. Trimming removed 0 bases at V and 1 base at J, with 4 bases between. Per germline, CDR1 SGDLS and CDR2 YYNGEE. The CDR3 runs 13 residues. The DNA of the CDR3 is TGTGCCAGCAGCGTAGAGTGGAACACTGAAGCTTTCTTT. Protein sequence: CASSVEWNTEAFF.

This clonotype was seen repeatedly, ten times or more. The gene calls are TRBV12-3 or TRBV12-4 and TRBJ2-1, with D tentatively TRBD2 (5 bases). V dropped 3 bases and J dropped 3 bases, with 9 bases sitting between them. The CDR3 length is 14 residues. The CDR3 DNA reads TGTGCCAGCAGTTTGGCGGGTTACTACAATGAGCAGTTCTTC. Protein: CASSLAGYYNEQFF.

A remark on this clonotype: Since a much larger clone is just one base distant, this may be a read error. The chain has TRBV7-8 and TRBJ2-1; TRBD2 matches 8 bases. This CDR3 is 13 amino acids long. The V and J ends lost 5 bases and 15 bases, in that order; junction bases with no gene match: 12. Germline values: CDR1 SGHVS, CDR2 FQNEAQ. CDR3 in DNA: TGTGCCAGCAGCGCCGGGGTGGGGACTAGTCGGTTCTTC. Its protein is CASSAGVGTSRFF.

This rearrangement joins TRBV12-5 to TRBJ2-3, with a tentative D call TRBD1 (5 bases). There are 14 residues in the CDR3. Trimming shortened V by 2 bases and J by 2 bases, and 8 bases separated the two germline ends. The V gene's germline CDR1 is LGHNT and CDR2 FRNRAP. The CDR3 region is CASGLNRNTDTQYF. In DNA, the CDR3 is TGTGCTAGTGGTTTGAACAGGAACACAGATACGCAGTATTTT.

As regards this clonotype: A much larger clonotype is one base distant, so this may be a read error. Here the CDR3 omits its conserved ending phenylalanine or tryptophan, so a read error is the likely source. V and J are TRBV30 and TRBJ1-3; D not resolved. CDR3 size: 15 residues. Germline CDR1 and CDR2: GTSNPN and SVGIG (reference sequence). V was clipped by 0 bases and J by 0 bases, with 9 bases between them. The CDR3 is CAWSVGPSSGNTIYL. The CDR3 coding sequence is TGTGCCTGGAGTGTTGGTCCGAGCTCTGGAAACACCATATATCTT.

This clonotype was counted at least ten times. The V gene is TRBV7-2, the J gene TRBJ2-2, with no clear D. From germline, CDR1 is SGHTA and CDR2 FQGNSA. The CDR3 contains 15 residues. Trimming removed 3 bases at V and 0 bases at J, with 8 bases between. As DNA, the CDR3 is TGTGCCAGCAGCTTCGACTGGGCGAACACCGGGGAGCTGTTTTTT. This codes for CASSFDWANTGELFF.

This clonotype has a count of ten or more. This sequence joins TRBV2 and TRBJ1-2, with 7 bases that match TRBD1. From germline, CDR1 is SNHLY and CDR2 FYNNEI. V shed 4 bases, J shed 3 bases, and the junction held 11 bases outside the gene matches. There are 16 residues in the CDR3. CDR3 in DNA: TGTGCCAGCAGTGTTTCAACGACAGGGATTGACTATGGCTACACCTTC. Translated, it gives CASSVSTTGIDYGYTF.

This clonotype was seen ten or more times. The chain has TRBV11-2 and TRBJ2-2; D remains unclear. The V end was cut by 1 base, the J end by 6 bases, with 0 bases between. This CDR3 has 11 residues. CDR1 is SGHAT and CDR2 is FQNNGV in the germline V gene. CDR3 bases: TGTGCCAGCAGCTTAGCCGGGGAGCTGTTTTTT. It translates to CASSLAGELFF.

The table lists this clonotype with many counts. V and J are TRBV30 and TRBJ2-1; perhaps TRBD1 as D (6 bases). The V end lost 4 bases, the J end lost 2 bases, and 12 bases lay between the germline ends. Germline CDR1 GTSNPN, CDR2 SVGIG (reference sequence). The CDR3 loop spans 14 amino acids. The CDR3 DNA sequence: TGTGCCTGGACAGCAGGGGCCACCTACAATGAGCAGTTCTTC. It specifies CAWTAGATYNEQFF.

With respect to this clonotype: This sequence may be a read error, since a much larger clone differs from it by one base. CDR3 nucleotide sequence: TGTGCCAGTCGCAACAGGCCGGAGAAGAACACCGGGGAGCTGTTTTTT. Translating it yields CASRNRPEKNTGELFF. This chain joins TRBV5-4 and TRBJ2-2; tentatively, D is TRBD1 (5 bases). Germline V CDR1 and CDR2: SGHNT, YYREEE (reference sequence). CDR3 length: 16 amino acids. The germline V and J ends were trimmed by 8 bases and 1 base, with 18 bases remaining between them.

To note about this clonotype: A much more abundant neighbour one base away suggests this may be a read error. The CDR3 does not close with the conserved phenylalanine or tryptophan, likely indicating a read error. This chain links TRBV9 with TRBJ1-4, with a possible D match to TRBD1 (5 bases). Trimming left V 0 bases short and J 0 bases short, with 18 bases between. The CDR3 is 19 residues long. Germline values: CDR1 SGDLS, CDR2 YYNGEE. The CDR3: CASSVAPRVGLATNEKLFS. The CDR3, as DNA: TGTGCCAGCAGCGTAGCCCCGCGGGTGGGACTTGCAACTAATGAAAAACTGTTTTCT.

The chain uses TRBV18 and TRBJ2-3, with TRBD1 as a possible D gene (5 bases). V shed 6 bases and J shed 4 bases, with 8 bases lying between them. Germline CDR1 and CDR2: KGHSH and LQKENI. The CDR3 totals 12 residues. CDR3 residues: CASSHRSDTQYF. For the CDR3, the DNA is TGTGCCAGCTCCCACAGGTCAGATACGCAGTATTTT.